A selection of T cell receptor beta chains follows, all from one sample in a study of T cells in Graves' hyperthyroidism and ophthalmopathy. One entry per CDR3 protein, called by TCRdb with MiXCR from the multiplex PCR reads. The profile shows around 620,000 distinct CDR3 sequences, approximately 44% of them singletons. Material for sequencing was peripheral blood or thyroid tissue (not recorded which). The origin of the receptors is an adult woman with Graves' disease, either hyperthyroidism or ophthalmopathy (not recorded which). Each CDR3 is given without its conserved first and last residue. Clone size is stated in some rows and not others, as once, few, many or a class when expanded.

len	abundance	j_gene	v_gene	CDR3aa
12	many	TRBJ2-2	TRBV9	ASSVEGMHGELF
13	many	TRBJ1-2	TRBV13	ASSSAQQGSGLDT
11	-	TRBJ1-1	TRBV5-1	ASSSGLDTEAF
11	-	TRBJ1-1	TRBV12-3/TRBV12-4	ASSWPWGVEAF
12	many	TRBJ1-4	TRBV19	ASSKGSENEKLF
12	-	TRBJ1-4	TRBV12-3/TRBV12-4	ASSMDRTNEKLF
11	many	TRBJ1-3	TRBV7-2	ASTPSSGNTIY
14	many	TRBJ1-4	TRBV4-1	ASSQANRGPNEKLF
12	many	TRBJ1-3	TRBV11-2	ASTTGYGGNTIY
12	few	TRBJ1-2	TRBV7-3	ASSLDSDGYGYT
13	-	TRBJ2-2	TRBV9	ASSDGQGNTGELF
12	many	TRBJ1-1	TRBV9	ASSPVPENTEAF
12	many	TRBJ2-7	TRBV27	ASTLRGSSNEQY
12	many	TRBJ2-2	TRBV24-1	ATRGLQGAGELF
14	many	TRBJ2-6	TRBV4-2	ASSQDENSGANVLT
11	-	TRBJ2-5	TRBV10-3	AISEGVPMDQY
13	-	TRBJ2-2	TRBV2	ATDLQGFITGELF
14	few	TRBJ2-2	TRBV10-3	AISEGEVRNAGELF
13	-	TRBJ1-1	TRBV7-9	ASSPGGRANTEAF
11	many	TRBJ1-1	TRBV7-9	ASRTGHGKKAF
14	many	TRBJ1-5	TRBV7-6	ASSPVGLLSNQPQH
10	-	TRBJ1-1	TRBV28	ASSLQRRGAF
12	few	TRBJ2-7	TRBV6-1	ASSRLAASYEQY
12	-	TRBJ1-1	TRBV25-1	ASTTGAMNTEAF
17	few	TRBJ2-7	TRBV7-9	ASSGVRDRNSGSSYEQY
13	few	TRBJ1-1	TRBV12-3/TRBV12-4	ASKPRLGGNTEAF
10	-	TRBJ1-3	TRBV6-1	AIRRAGNTIY
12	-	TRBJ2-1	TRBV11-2	ASSPTGGSNEQF
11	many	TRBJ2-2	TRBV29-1	SVTGRITGELF
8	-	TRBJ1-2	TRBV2	AAANYGYT
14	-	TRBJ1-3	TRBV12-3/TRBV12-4	ASTPVGRYSVNTIY
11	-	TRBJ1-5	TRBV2	ASFTLAGQPQH
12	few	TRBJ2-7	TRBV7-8	ASSLAQTIYEQY
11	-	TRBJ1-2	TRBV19	ASSMGGSYGYT
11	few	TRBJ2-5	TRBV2	ASSAVDSETQY